This record looks at one T cell receptor beta chain sequence and its context. Its antigen target is currently unknown. Per-base qualities were not stored, and no clone one base away is much larger. Every donor in the study was a healthy Caucasian. The twin cohort consisted of three pairs of female monozygotic twins, all aged roughly 18 to 29 years. Using Miltenyi CD45RO+ enrichment and human naive T-cell isolation kits, memory (CD45RO+) and naive T cells were isolated from PBMC. The data originate from a study of identical twins (dated by TCRdb to 2015 to 2016). Describing the broader study: The study deep-sequenced TCR alpha and beta repertoires from monozygotic twins, unrelated adults of various ages and cord blood to test whether fetal clonotypes persist. Replicate twin experiments were performed at different times using different library preparation protocols to rule out contamination. Broader findings and caveats from the paper: Because the same donors could not be followed over many years, the conclusions depended on cross-sectional statistical analysis. Compared with coincidental sharing between unrelated individuals, out-of-frame TCR alpha sequences shared between twins had an excess of sequences with low generation probability. In monozygotic twins, out-of-frame TCR alpha sharing was systematically underestimated by recombination models, although the models agreed with sharing between unrelated individuals. Abundant cord blood beta clonotypes had fewer insertions, young adult naive repertoires showed a similar but weaker trend, and memory repertoires showed no such trend. Zero-insertion analyses could be partly confounded by invariant T cells such as MAIT and iNKT, although diverse VJ usage argued against such confounding for most clonotypes. A weaker excess of twin sharing was found in beta out-of-frame sequences because the signal-to-noise ratio was lowered by fewer shared sequences.

Counted from cysteine to phenylalanine, this CDR3 has 14 amino acids. Just the 42-base CDR3 DNA is kept, in frame starting at base 1. The germline V gene sets CDR1 to SGHTA and CDR2 to FQGNSA. Trimming removed 5 bases from V and 4 bases from J; the gene matches leave 7 bases unexplained. Libraries were prepared through 5' RACE. The data were produced on an Illumina HiSeq 2000. Template switching introduced a universal primer binding site; the final cDNA contained a unique molecular identifier, enabling accurate counting of TCR cDNA molecules. First-strand cDNA for TCR alpha and beta chains was synthesized from specific primers in the conserved constant-segment region. To control for contamination, every cDNA library carried two barcodes: a SMART-Mk sample barcode plus Illumina barcodes. Two successive PCR steps introduced TruSeq adapter sequences along with Illumina sample barcodes. Sequencing of the TCR alpha and beta cDNA libraries was done on the Illumina HiSeq platform using custom primers. The authors' analysis ran thus. Raw reads were processed with MiGEC to extract unique molecular identifiers, and MiXCR was used to determine CDR3 positions. Recombination models were inferred per individual with the repgenHMM and IGoR tools using an EM algorithm. The analysis of shared clonotypes was done with the tcR package in R, with sharing normalized by the product of cloneset sizes. To study raw recombination without the effects of thymic and clonal selection, out-of-frame nonproductive sequences were analyzed. TCRdb reran the public reads through fastp at Q25 and MiXCR, keeping productive beta chains. CDR3 protein duplicates are merged, each entry listing the most common genes and DNA. It is TCRdb's table, rather than the study itself, that gives the V and J calls and clone size. The sample records around 250,000 distinct CDR3 sequences, roughly 13% of which are singletons. The ten largest make up 3.5% to 5% of the sample.

Another study also made use of these data, one on yellow fever vaccine responses in identical twins. The other study reports the following: The authors reported that the T cell response to vaccination in identical twins appeared partly convergent and partly personalized. In the study, vaccine-responding T cell clones were precisely tracked in identical twins.

The clonotype originates from a woman under 30 in good health. Recombination connected TRBV7-2 to TRBJ2-7, and 8 bases in between align with TRBD2. Sequences were obtained from memory (CD45RO+) T cells sorted from blood. The cell subset or site tag for this specimen amounts to: CD45RO+ enriched T cells. The DNA is as follows: TGTGCCAGCAGCCACGGGACTAGGGGATACGAGCAGTACTTC. Its translation is CASSHGTRGYEQYF.